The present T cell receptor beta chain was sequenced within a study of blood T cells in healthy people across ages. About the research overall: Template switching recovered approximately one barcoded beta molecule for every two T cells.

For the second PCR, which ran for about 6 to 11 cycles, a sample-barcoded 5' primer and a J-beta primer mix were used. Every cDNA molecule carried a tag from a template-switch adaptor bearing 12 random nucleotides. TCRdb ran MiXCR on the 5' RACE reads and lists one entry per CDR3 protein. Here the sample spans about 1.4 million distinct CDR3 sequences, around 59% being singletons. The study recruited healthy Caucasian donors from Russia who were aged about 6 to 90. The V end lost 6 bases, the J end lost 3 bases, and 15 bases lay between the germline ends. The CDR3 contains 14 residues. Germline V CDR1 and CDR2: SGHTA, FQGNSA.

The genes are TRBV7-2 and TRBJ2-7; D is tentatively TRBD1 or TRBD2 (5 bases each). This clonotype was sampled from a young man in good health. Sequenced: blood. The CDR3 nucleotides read TGTGCCAGCAGTTACCGGGACCACCTCTACGAGCAGTACTTC. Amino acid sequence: CASSYRDHLYEQYF.